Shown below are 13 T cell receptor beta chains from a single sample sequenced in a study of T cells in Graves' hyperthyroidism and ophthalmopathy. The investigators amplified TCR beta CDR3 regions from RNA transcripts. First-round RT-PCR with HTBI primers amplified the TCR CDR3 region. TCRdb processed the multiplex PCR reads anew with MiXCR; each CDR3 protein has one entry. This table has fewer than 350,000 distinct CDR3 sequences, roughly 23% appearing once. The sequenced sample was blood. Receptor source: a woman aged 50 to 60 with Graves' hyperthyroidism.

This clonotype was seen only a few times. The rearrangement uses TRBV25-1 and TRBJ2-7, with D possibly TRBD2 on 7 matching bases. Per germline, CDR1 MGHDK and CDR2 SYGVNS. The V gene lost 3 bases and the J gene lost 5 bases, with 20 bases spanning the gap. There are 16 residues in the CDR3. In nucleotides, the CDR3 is TGTGCCAGCAGTGACTTCGGACTAGGGGGGTATGACGAGCAGTACTTC. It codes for CASSDFGLGGYDEQYF.

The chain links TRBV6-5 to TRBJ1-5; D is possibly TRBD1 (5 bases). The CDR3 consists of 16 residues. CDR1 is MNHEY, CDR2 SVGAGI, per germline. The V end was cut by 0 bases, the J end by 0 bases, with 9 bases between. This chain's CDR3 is CASSYSQGNSNQPQHF. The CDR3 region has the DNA TGTGCCAGCAGTTACTCGCAGGGTAATAGCAATCAGCCCCAGCATTTT.

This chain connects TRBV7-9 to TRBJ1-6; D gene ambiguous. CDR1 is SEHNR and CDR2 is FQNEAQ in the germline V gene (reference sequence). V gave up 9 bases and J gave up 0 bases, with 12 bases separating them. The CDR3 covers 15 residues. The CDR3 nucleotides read TGTGCCAGTCGACGCGAGAGCTCCTATAATTCACCCCTCCACTTT. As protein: CASRRESSYNSPLHF.

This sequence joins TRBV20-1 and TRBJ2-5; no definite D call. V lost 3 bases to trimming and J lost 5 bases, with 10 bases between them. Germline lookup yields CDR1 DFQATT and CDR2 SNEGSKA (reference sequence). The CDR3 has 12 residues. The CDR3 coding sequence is TGCAGTGCTAGTCAAGCGTGGGAGACCCAGTACTTC. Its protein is CSASQAWETQYF.

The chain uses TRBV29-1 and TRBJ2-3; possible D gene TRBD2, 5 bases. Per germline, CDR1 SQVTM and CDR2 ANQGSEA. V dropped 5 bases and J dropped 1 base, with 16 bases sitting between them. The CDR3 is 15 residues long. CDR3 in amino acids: CSVLYLEDGTDTQYF. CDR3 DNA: TGCAGCGTTCTCTACTTGGAGGACGGCACAGATACGCAGTATTTT.

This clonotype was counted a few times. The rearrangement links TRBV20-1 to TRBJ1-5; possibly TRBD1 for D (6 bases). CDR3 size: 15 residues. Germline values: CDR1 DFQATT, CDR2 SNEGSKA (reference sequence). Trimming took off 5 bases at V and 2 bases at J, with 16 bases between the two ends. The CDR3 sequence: CSAPPQGTGNQPQHF. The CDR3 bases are TGCAGTGCTCCACCGCAGGGGACCGGCAATCAGCCCCAGCATTTT.

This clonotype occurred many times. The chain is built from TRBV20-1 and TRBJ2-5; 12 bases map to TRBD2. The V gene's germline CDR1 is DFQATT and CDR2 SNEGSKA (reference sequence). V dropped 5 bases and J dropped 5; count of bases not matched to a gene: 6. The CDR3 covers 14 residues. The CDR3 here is CSASSGRAVETQYF. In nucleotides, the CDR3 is TGCAGTGCTTCTAGCGGGAGGGCCGTGGAGACCCAGTACTTC.

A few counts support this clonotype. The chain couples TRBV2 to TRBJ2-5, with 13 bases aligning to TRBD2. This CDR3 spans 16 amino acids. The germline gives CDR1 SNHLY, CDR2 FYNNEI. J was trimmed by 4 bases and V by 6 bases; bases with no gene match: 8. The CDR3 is CASRRSGLAGRETQYF. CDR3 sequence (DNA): TGTGCCAGCAGGCGTTCGGGACTAGCGGGACGAGAGACCCAGTACTTC.

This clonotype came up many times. CDR3 nucleotides: TGTGCCAGCAGCTTAGGGCGGAAGCAAGGCTCCTACGAGCAGTACTTC. Protein product: CASSLGRKQGSYEQYF. The rearrangement links TRBV7-8 to TRBJ2-7; D unresolved. CDR1 and CDR2 from the germline V gene are SGHVS and FQNEAQ. Trimming left V 1 base short and J 0 bases short, with 13 bases between. This CDR3 comprises 16 residues.

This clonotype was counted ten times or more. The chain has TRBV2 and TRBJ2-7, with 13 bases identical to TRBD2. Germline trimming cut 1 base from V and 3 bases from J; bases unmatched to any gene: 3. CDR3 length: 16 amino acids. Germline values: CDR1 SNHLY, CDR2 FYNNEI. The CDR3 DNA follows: TGTGCCAGCAGTGAAGTGGGGACTAGCGGGAACTACGAGCAGTACTTC. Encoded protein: CASSEVGTSGNYEQYF.

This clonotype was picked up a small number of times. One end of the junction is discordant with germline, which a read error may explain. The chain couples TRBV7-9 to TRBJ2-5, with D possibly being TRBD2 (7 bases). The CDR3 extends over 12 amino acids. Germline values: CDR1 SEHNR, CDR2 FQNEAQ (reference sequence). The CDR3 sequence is CASSLAGKGGDF. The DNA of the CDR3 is TGTGCCAGCAGCTTAGCAGGGAAAGGGGGGGACTTC.

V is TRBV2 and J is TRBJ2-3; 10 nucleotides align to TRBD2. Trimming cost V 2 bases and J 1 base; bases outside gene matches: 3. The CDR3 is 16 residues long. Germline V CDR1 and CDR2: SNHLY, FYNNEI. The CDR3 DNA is TGTGCCAGCAGTGAACGAGGACTAGCGGGCACAGATACGCAGTATTTT. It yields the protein CASSERGLAGTDTQYF.

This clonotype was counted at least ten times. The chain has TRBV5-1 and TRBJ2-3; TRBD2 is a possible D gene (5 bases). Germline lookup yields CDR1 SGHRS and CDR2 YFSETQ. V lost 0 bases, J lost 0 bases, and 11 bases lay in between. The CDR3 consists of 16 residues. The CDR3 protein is CASSLAGGGSTDTQYF. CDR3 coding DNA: TGCGCCAGCAGCTTGGCCGGAGGTGGGAGCACAGATACGCAGTATTTT.